These 29 T cell receptor beta chains came from one sample sequenced in a study of blood T cell repertoires in COVID-19. Assay used: immunoSEQ multiplex PCR; TCRdb lists only in-frame clones, some missing. The table shows roughly 520,000 clones, with 70% to 90% occurring only once. Source material: PBMCs or T cells enriched from blood (not recorded which). All receptors come from a woman between 35 and 50 years old who had recovered from COVID-19.

Turning to this clone: The same CDR3 also results from other DNA sequences found in this sample. The chain employs TRBV6-5 and TRBJ1-1; D is uncertain. CDR3 size: 15 residues. V lost 0 bases and J lost 0, with 8 bases in between. Germline CDR1 MNHEY, CDR2 SVGAGI. Here the CDR3 reads CASSYSGRVNTEAFF. The CDR3 bases are TGTGCCAGCAGTTACTCGGGGAGGGTGAACACTGAAGCTTTCTTT.

V gene TRBV6-2 or TRBV6-3 combines with J gene TRBJ2-3; 11 bases line up with TRBD2. The CDR3 loop spans 19 amino acids. Germline V lookup: CDR1 MNHEY, CDR2 SVGEGT. The V and J ends lost 6 bases and 6 bases, in that order; junction bases with no gene match: 20. For the CDR3, the DNA is TGTGCCAGCAGCCGCCGGGGACTAGCGGCAGGAGGGTCCGGTGATACGCAGTATTTT. Its protein product is CASSRRGLAAGGSGDTQYF.

This chain connects TRBV5-1 to TRBJ2-3; TRBD2 might be the D (7 bases). Germline V gene lookup returns CDR1 SGHRS and CDR2 YFSETQ. V gave up 4 bases and J gave up 2 bases, with 23 bases separating them. CDR3 size: 18 residues. CDR3 residues: CASSTYRGRERPTDTQYF. The DNA for the CDR3 is TGCGCCAGCAGCACCTACCGGGGGCGGGAGAGGCCCACAGATACGCAGTATTTT. Full variable domain (missing parts from reference TRBV5-1 and TRBJ2-3): KAGVTQTPRYLIKTRGQQVTLSCSPISGHRSVSWYQQTPGQGLQFLFEYFSETQRNKGNFPGRFSGRQFSNSRSEMNVSTLELGDSALYLCASSTYRGRERPTDTQYFGPGTRLTVL.

The gene calls are TRBV11-3 and TRBJ2-3; weak D call: TRBD2 (6 bases). From germline, CDR1 is SGHNT and CDR2 YENEEA. V lost 5 bases, J lost 3 bases, and 9 bases lay in between. The length of the CDR3 is 13 residues. This chain's CDR3 is CASSPRGTDTQYF. The CDR3 region has the DNA TGTGCCAGCAGCCCACGGGGGACAGATACGCAGTATTTT.

A few counts support this clone. This rearrangement joins TRBV6-6 to TRBJ2-1; 8 bases line up with TRBD2. The length of the CDR3 is 17 residues. V dropped 6 bases and J dropped 9; count of bases not matched to a gene: 19. Germline V gene sequence: CDR1 MNHNY, CDR2 SVGAGI (reference sequence). This CDR3 reads CASRRTSGVPILAEQFF. The CDR3 DNA is TGTGCCAGCAGGCGAACTAGCGGAGTACCCATTTTGGCTGAGCAGTTCTTC.

The chain joins TRBV5-4 to TRBJ2-7; 10 bases agree with TRBD2. Germline trimming cut 0 bases from V and 5 bases from J; bases unmatched to any gene: 5. This CDR3 has 15 residues. Looked up from germline, CDR1 is SGHNT and CDR2 is YYREEE (reference sequence). The CDR3, as DNA: TGTGCCAGCAGCTTGGTAGCTAGCGGGAGAAACGAGCAGTACTTC. It translates to CASSLVASGRNEQYF.

The chain uses TRBV5-1 and TRBJ1-1, with D tentatively TRBD1 (5 bases). The CDR3 has 16 residues. Germline V gene lookup returns CDR1 SGHRS and CDR2 YFSETQ. V was pared by 0 bases and J by 4 bases, with 16 bases between. CDR3 region: CASSLASEGSGTEAFF. In DNA, the CDR3 is TGCGCCAGCAGCTTGGCCTCGGAGGGGTCAGGCACTGAAGCTTTCTTT.

This chain joins TRBV6-5 and TRBJ1-1; 8 nucleotides line up with TRBD1. The V gene's germline CDR1 is MNHEY and CDR2 SVGAGI. Trimming took 2 bases from V and 1 from J; bases not matched to a gene: 6. The CDR3 length is 16 residues. The CDR3 sequence: CASSYPTTGANTEAFF. In nucleotides, the CDR3 is TGTGCCAGCAGTTACCCTACGACAGGGGCGAACACTGAAGCTTTCTTT.

This rearrangement joins TRBV2 to TRBJ1-1; D remains unclear. This CDR3 has 13 amino acids. Germline V gene lookup returns CDR1 SNHLY and CDR2 FYNNEI. V was cut by 6 bases and J by 1 base, with 9 bases left in between. The chain's CDR3 is CASRTQPNTEAFF. The CDR3 coding sequence is TGTGCCAGCAGGACACAGCCGAACACTGAAGCTTTCTTT. Using reference TRBV2 and TRBJ1-1 for the parts outside the CDR3, the full variable domain is EPEVTQTPSHQVTQMGQEVILRCVPISNHLYFYWYRQILGQKVEFLVSFYNNEISEKSEIFDDQFSVERPDGSNFTLKIRSTKLEDSAMYFCASRTQPNTEAFFGQGTRLTVV.

The chain combines TRBV5-1 with TRBJ1-2; TRBD1 is a possible D gene (6 bases). Germline values: CDR1 SGHRS, CDR2 YFSETQ. The CDR3 sequence is 13 residues long. The V end was cut by 5 bases, the J end by 6 bases, with 14 bases between. The CDR3 nucleotides read TGCGCCAGCAGGGTAGACAGGCGGGATGGCTACACCTTC. This translates into CASRVDRRDGYTF.

The V and J genes are TRBV29-1 and TRBJ1-6; 7 nucleotides line up with TRBD1. Germline lookup yields CDR1 SQVTM and CDR2 ANQGSEA. The ends lost 6 bases at V and 5 bases at J; junction bases unmatched: 7. CDR3 size: 14 residues. CDR3 loop: CSVAEGQNNSPLHF. CDR3 bases: TGCAGCGTGGCAGAGGGACAGAATAATTCACCCCTCCACTTT.

This clone has more than one count but fewer than ten. The chain couples TRBV9 to TRBJ1-3, with a possible D match to TRBD1 (6 bases). This CDR3 has 16 residues. Trimming took off 0 bases at V and 4 bases at J, with 14 bases between the two ends. Germline V gives CDR1 SGDLS, CDR2 YYNGEE. This CDR3 is CASSVEASGVGNTIYF. The CDR3 nucleotides read TGTGCCAGCAGCGTAGAAGCTTCAGGGGTAGGAAACACCATATATTTT. The full variable domain, rest sourced from reference TRBV9 and TRBJ1-3, is DSGVTQTPKHLITATGQRVTLRCSPRSGDLSVYWYQQSLDQGLQFLIQYYNGEERAKGNILERFSAQQFPDLHSELNLSSLELGDSALYFCASSVEASGVGNTIYFGEGSWLTVV.

This rearrangement joins TRBV4-2 to TRBJ2-7; 8 nucleotides align to TRBD1. The germline V gene has CDR1 LGHNA and CDR2 YNFKEQ. This CDR3 comprises 14 residues. With 0 bases clipped from V and 4 bases from J, the junction kept 2 bases outside the gene matches. The CDR3 is CASSQEDRAYEQYF. The CDR3 bases are TGTGCCAGCAGCCAAGAGGACAGGGCGTACGAGCAGTACTTC.

The CDR3 bases are TGTGCCACCGATGGATCAGGGTATGAAGCTTTCTTT. This translates into CATDGSGYEAFF. The gene calls are TRBV10-3 and TRBJ1-1; tentatively, D is TRBD1 (5 bases). The CDR3 is made up of 12 amino acids. Per germline, CDR1 ENHRY and CDR2 SYGVKD. V dropped 10 bases and J dropped 7 bases, with 16 bases sitting between them.

The chain couples TRBV7-8 to TRBJ1-2; D is possibly TRBD1 (5 bases). Germline V gene data show CDR1 as SGHVS and CDR2 as FQNEAQ. V gave up 0 bases and J gave up 4 bases, with 9 bases separating them. This CDR3 has 14 residues. The CDR3, as DNA: TGTGCCAGCAGCTTAGCTGGGGCTCCCTATGGCTACACCTTC. It specifies CASSLAGAPYGYTF. The full variable domain, rest sourced from reference TRBV7-8 and TRBJ1-2, is GAGVSQSPRYKVAKRGQDVALRCDPISGHVSLFWYQQALGQGPEFLTYFQNEAQLDKSGLPSDRFFAERPEGSVSTLKIQRTQQEDSAVYLCASSLAGAPYGYTFGSGTRLTVV.

This CDR3 reads CASSHQQDRHTGELFF. The DNA for the CDR3 is TGTGCCAGCAGCCACCAGCAGGACAGACACACCGGGGAGCTGTTTTTT. The V gene is TRBV7-9, the J gene TRBJ2-2, with D possibly TRBD1 on 6 matching bases. Germline CDR1 SEHNR, CDR2 FQNEAQ (reference sequence). This CDR3 is 16 amino acids long. Trimming cost V 5 bases and J 3 bases, with 16 bases left between them.

V is TRBV4-1 and J is TRBJ2-1, with 11 bases aligning to TRBD2. With 4 bases clipped from V and 10 bases from J, the junction kept 18 bases outside the gene matches. The CDR3 runs 18 residues. Germline V gives CDR1 MGHRA, CDR2 YSYEKL. CDR3 region: CASSPTYSGRVVLSEQFF. CDR3 nucleotides: TGCGCCAGCAGCCCAACGTATAGCGGGAGGGTAGTTCTAAGCGAGCAGTTCTTC.

The chain has TRBV24-1 and TRBJ2-6, with TRBD1 identical over 7 bases. Germline assignment: CDR1 KGHDR and CDR2 SFDVKD. The CDR3 consists of 19 residues. V was clipped by 4 bases and J by 2 bases; unmatched bases: 13. CDR3 bases: TGTGCCACCAGTGACCCGGCGGACAGGAGAGGACCTGGGGCCAACGTCCTGACTTTC. Its translation: CATSDPADRRGPGANVLTF.

Only a few counts were recorded for this clone. The rearrangement links TRBV19 to TRBJ1-5; no firm D call. This CDR3 contains 14 residues. The V and J ends lost 3 bases and 4 bases respectively, with 10 bases between them. Germline V gene lookup returns CDR1 LNHDA and CDR2 SQIVND (reference sequence). CDR3 protein: CASSMHTPNQPQHF. The CDR3 region has the DNA TGTGCCAGTAGTATGCACACCCCGAATCAGCCCCAGCATTTT.

The genes are TRBV6-2 or TRBV6-3 and TRBJ2-5; tentatively, D is TRBD1 (6 bases). CDR3 length: 15 residues. Trimming stripped 4 bases from V and 0 bases from J, with 12 bases between. The V gene's germline CDR1 is MNHEY and CDR2 SVGEGT. Here the CDR3 reads CASSLIQGNQETQYF. In nucleotides, the CDR3 is TGTGCCAGCAGTTTAATACAGGGTAACCAAGAGACCCAGTACTTC.

The rearrangement links TRBV18 to TRBJ2-1, with D perhaps matching TRBD1 (5 bases). V lost 2 bases and J lost 3, with 11 bases in between. Germline values: CDR1 KGHSH, CDR2 LQKENI. The CDR3 contains 15 residues. CDR3 loop: CASSPKGFNYNEQFF. The CDR3 DNA reads as TGTGCCAGCTCACCAAAGGGGTTTAACTACAATGAGCAGTTCTTC.

The chain recombines TRBV2 with TRBJ2-1, with 7 bases fitting TRBD2. The CDR3 runs to 15 residues. The germline CDR1 and CDR2 sequences are SNHLY and FYNNEI. Trimming took 6 bases from V and 4 from J; bases not matched to a gene: 9. The CDR3 reads CASRKGASGYNEQFF. The CDR3 DNA reads as TGTGCCAGCAGAAAGGGAGCTAGCGGTTACAATGAGCAGTTCTTC.

The chain uses TRBV18 and TRBJ1-5; 8 bases line up with TRBD1. Germline assignment: CDR1 KGHSH and CDR2 LQKENI. This CDR3 is 16 amino acids long. V trimming: 5 bases; J trimming: 3 bases; junction bases outside the gene matches: 9. This chain's CDR3 is CASSGDRGADNQPQHF. CDR3 nucleotide sequence: TGTGCCAGCTCAGGAGACAGGGGTGCCGACAATCAGCCCCAGCATTTT.

This chain joins TRBV18 and TRBJ1-1; D is unresolved. V lost 8 bases, J lost 2 bases, and 12 bases lay in between. The CDR3 spans 13 residues. Germline CDR1 and CDR2: KGHSH and LQKENI. CDR3 in amino acids: CASPKQQNTEAFF. The CDR3 DNA reads as TGTGCCAGCCCAAAACAGCAAAACACTGAAGCTTTCTTT.

The V gene is TRBV6-5, the J gene TRBJ1-4; 7 bases align to TRBD1. Germline V gives CDR1 MNHEY, CDR2 SVGAGI. The CDR3 is made up of 16 amino acids. The V segment lost 2 bases and the J segment 5 bases; nucleotides outside the gene matches: 8. The CDR3 DNA reads TGTGCCAGCAGTTACAGATGGACAGGCAAAAATGAAAAACTGTTTTTT. It specifies CASSYRWTGKNEKLFF.

This sequence joins TRBV11-2 and TRBJ2-7; D call uncertain. V lost 0 bases, J lost 9 bases, and 9 bases lay in between. CDR3 size: 12 residues. The germline V gene encodes CDR1 SGHAT and CDR2 FQNNGV. The CDR3 DNA reads as TGTGCCAGCAGCTTAGACAGAGCGCGGCAGTACTTC. Translated, it gives CASSLDRARQYF.

The chain employs TRBV12-5 and TRBJ1-5; D might be TRBD1 (5 bases). The CDR3 consists of 15 residues. Between the trimmed V and J ends, which lost 5 bases and 7 bases, there was a span of 18 bases. Per germline, CDR1 LGHNT and CDR2 FRNRAP. The CDR3 coding sequence is TGTGCTAGTGGTGTCACGGCGTGGGGGGACCAGCCCCAGCATTTT. Its translation: CASGVTAWGDQPQHF.

This clone appeared a single time. This chain uses TRBV5-1 with TRBJ2-7, with 13 bases matching TRBD2. Germline-derived CDR1 and CDR2 are SGHRS and YFSETQ. The CDR3 is 15 residues long. V lost 4 bases, J lost 3 bases, and 4 bases stayed unmatched. CDR3 residues: CASSPGLAGVYEQYF. CDR3 in DNA: TGCGCCAGCAGCCCCGGACTAGCGGGAGTCTACGAGCAGTACTTC.

The rearrangement uses TRBV7-2 and TRBJ2-7; 7 bases fit TRBD1. V dropped 3 bases and J dropped 2; count of bases not matched to a gene: 4. Germline CDR1 is SGHTA and CDR2 is FQGNSA. CDR3 size: 14 residues. The CDR3 reads CASSLLQGAYEQYF. In DNA form, the CDR3 reads TGTGCCAGCAGCTTGCTGCAGGGGGCCTACGAGCAGTACTTC. Looking up the rest from reference TRBV7-2 and TRBJ2-7 gives the full variable domain: GAGVSQSPSNKVTEKGKDVELRCDPISGHTALYWYRQSLGQGLEFLIYFQGNSAPDKSGLPSDRFSAERTGGSVSTLTIQRTQQEDSAVYLCASSLLQGAYEQYFGPGTRLTVT.